These 16 T cell receptor beta chains originate from one sample sequenced in a study of siplizumab effects on memory and regulatory T cells. Repertoires were generated with immunoSEQ multiplex PCR, while TCRdb's copy carries only in-frame clones and drops some. The data hold more than 95,000 clones, with just over 90% observed a single time. What was sequenced was CD4+ T cells sorted from blood. Receptors were obtained from a human donor in good health.

The chain recombines TRBV5-1 with TRBJ2-3; 8 bases match TRBD2. The length of the CDR3 is 15 residues. Trimming at V came to 1 base and at J to 0 bases, leaving 1 base not matched to a gene. Germline V gene lookup returns CDR1 SGHRS and CDR2 YFSETQ. CDR3 sequence: CASSLTSGSTDTQYF. The CDR3 DNA reads TGCGCCAGCAGCTTGACTAGCGGAAGCACAGATACGCAGTATTTT.

The gene calls are TRBV10-3 and TRBJ1-5, with D perhaps matching TRBD1 (5 bases). Germline CDR1 ENHRY, CDR2 SYGVKD. The CDR3 consists of 17 residues. V was trimmed by 3 bases and J by 5 bases, leaving 20 bases between them. CDR3 residues: CAISEFKGISSDQPQHF. The CDR3, as DNA: TGTGCCATCAGTGAATTCAAGGGGATATCATCCGATCAGCCCCAGCATTTT.

The gene calls are TRBV7-9 and TRBJ2-1, with D perhaps matching TRBD1 (5 bases). V was trimmed by 5 bases and J by 8 bases, leaving 13 bases between them. This CDR3 is built from 13 residues. Germline V lookup: CDR1 SEHNR, CDR2 FQNEAQ (reference sequence). CDR3: CASSLWTRDEQFF. The CDR3 nucleotides read TGTGCCAGCAGCCTCTGGACACGGGATGAGCAGTTCTTC. Full variable domain (outside the CDR3, taken from reference TRBV7-9 and TRBJ2-1): DTGVSQNPRHKITKRGQNVTFRCDPISEHNRLYWYRQTLGQGPEFLTYFQNEAQLEKSRLLSDRFSAERPKGSFSTLEIQRTEQGDSAMYLCASSLWTRDEQFFGPGTRLTVL.

The chain carries TRBV30 and TRBJ2-7; 7 nucleotides line up with TRBD2. CDR3 length: 15 residues. After removal of 4 bases from V and 0 bases from J, the junction contained 9 bases not matched to a gene. CDR1 GTSNPN and CDR2 SVGIG come from the germline V gene (reference sequence). The CDR3 region is CAWTGRGESSYEQYF. The CDR3 nucleotides read TGTGCCTGGACCGGTCGGGGGGAAAGCTCCTACGAGCAGTACTTC.

The CDR3 nucleotides read TGTGCCAGCAGTTACTCATCTAGAGGGCAAGGTGAGCAGTTCTTC. This translates into CASSYSSRGQGEQFF. This rearrangement joins TRBV6-5 to TRBJ2-1; a weak D match, TRBD2 (5 bases). Germline V gene lookup returns CDR1 MNHEY and CDR2 SVGAGI. The V gene lost 0 bases and the J gene lost 9 bases, with 15 bases spanning the gap. This CDR3 has 15 residues.

This clone was found once. This sequence joins TRBV5-4 and TRBJ2-7; TRBD1 matches at 10 bases. CDR1 and CDR2 from the germline V gene are SGHNT and YYREEE (reference sequence). V lost 4 bases to trimming and J lost 2 bases; unmatched junction nucleotides: 6. This CDR3 comprises 15 residues. CDR3 protein: CASSLGGQGPYEQYF. The CDR3 bases are TGTGCCAGCAGCCTTGGGGGACAGGGGCCCTACGAGCAGTACTTC.

This chain links TRBV5-1 with TRBJ1-2; D remains ambiguous. Germline values: CDR1 SGHRS, CDR2 YFSETQ. This CDR3 region has 14 residues. V lost 0 bases, J lost 7 bases, and 13 bases lay in between. The CDR3 DNA reads TGCGCCAGCAGCTTGGCCGGGCCAGACTTTGGCTACACCTTC. Translating gives CASSLAGPDFGYTF.

This chain connects TRBV10-3 to TRBJ2-3; TRBD1 aligns across 9 bases. This CDR3 contains 14 residues. J lost 3 bases, V lost 6 bases, and 4 bases had no gene match. CDR1 is ENHRY, CDR2 SYGVKD, per germline. For the CDR3, the DNA is TGTGCCATCAGGACAGGGGGGACTACAGATACGCAGTATTTT. Translation gives CAIRTGGTTDTQYF.

The rearrangement joins TRBV19 to TRBJ1-1; D ambiguous. The germline V gene encodes CDR1 LNHDA and CDR2 SQIVND (reference sequence). V was shortened by 7 bases and J by 0 bases, with 9 bases between the two germline ends. The CDR3 loop spans 13 amino acids. CDR3 sequence: CASNPGMNTEAFF. CDR3 sequence (DNA): TGTGCCAGTAATCCGGGCATGAACACTGAAGCTTTCTTT.

J is TRBJ2-7 and V is TRBV19; 9 bases match TRBD1. Germline V lookup: CDR1 LNHDA, CDR2 SQIVND (reference sequence). V shed 6 bases, J shed 3 bases, and the junction held 9 bases outside the gene matches. There are 15 residues in the CDR3. Here the CDR3 reads CASSLQGAGSYEQYF. CDR3 nucleotides: TGTGCCAGTAGCCTACAGGGGGCGGGGAGCTACGAGCAGTACTTC.

This chain joins TRBV9 and TRBJ2-7; 10 bases line up with TRBD1. The junction had 9 bases not matched to a gene; V was cut back by 4 bases and J by 2 bases. Germline CDR1 reads SGDLS; CDR2 reads YYNGEE. This CDR3 has 16 residues. CDR3 region: CASSPQGGTGAYEQYF. CDR3 coding DNA: TGTGCCAGCAGCCCACAAGGGGGGACAGGGGCCTACGAGCAGTACTTC. The variable domain in full, completed from reference TRBV9 and TRBJ2-7, reads DSGVTQTPKHLITATGQRVTLRCSPRSGDLSVYWYQQSLDQGLQFLIQYYNGEERAKGNILERFSAQQFPDLHSELNLSSLELGDSALYFCASSPQGGTGAYEQYFGPGTRLTVT.

The J gene is TRBJ2-5, the V gene TRBV5-1; 7 bases line up with TRBD2. CDR3 size: 13 residues. V dropped 3 bases and J dropped 7; count of bases not matched to a gene: 6. In germline, CDR1 is SGHRS, CDR2 YFSETQ. CDR3 DNA: TGCGCCAGCAGCTCCAGCGGGATCGGGACCCAGTACTTC. Amino acids: CASSSSGIGTQYF.

The V gene is TRBV6-5, the J gene TRBJ1-2, with 9 bases matching TRBD1. The germline V gene encodes CDR1 MNHEY and CDR2 SVGAGI. The CDR3 extends over 14 amino acids. The ends lost 3 bases at V and 6 bases at J; junction bases unmatched: 5. The CDR3 protein is CASSYHRGPDGYTF. For the CDR3, the DNA is TGTGCCAGCAGTTATCACAGGGGGCCGGATGGCTACACCTTC.

The V call is TRBV15, the J call TRBJ2-7; D is unclear. The CDR3 consists of 12 residues. Trimming left V 0 bases short and J 6 bases short, with 6 bases between. Germline loops: CDR1 LNHNV, CDR2 YYDKDF (reference sequence). CDR3 nucleotide sequence: TGTGCCACCAGCAGAGAATTGGGCGAGCAGTACTTC. The encoded protein is CATSRELGEQYF.

In its sample, this clone was seen a few times. The chain is built from TRBV13 and TRBJ1-2; D is perhaps TRBD1 (6 bases). Germline CDR1 is PRHDT and CDR2 is FYEKMQ (reference sequence). The germline V and J ends were trimmed by 1 base and 2 bases, with 8 bases remaining between them. The length of the CDR3 is 14 residues. The CDR3 DNA reads as TGTGCCAGCAGCTTAGTAGACAGGAACTATGGCTACACCTTC. This gives the protein CASSLVDRNYGYTF.

This chain links TRBV29-1 with TRBJ1-2; D not resolved. CDR1 is SQVTM, CDR2 ANQGSEA, per germline. This CDR3 has 13 residues. Trimming removed 2 bases at V and 0 bases at J, with 7 bases between. CDR3 loop: CSVEQGANYGYTF. CDR3 DNA sequence: TGCAGCGTTGAACAAGGAGCTAACTATGGCTACACCTTC.